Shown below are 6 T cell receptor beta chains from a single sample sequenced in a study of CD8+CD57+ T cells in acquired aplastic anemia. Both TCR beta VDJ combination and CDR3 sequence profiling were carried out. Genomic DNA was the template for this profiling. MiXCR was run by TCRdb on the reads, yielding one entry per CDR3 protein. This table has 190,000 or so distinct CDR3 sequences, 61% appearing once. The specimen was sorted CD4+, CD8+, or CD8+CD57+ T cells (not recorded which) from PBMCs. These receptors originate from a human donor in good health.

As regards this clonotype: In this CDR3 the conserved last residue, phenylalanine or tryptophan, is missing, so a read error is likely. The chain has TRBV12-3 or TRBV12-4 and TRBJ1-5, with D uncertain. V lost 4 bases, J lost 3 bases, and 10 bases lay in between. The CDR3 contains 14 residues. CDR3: CASSSGRNNQPQHL. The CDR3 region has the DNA TGTGCCAGCAGTTCTGGACGGAACAATCAGCCCCAGCATCTT.

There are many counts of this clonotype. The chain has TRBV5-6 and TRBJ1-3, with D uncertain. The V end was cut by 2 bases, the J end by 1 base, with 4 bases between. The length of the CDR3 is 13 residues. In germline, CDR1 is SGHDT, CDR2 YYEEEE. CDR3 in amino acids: CASSFLSGNTIYF. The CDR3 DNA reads TGTGCCAGCAGCTTTTTATCTGGAAACACCATATATTTT.

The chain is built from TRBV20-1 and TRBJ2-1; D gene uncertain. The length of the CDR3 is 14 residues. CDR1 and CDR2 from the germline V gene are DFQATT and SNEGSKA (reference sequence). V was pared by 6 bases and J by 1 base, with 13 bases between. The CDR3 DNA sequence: TGCAGTGCCTCAGACGAGAGATCCTACAATGAGCAGTTCTTC. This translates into CSASDERSYNEQFF.

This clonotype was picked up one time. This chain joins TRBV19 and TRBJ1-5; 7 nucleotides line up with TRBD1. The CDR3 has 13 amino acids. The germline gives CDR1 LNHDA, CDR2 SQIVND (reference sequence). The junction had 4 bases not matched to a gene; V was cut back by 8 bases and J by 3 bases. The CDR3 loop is CASGGQVNQPQHF. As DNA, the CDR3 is TGTGCCAGTGGCGGACAGGTCAATCAGCCCCAGCATTTT.

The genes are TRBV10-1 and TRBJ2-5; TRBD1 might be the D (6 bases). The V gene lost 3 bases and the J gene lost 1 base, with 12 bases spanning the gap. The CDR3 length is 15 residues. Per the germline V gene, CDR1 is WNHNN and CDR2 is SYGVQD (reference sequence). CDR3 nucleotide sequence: TGCGCCAGCAGTGATAGTCTGGACAGCCAAGAGACCCAGTACTTC. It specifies CASSDSLDSQETQYF.

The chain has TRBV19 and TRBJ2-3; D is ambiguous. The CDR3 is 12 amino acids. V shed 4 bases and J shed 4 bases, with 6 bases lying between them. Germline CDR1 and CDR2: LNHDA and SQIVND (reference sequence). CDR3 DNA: TGTGCCAGTAGTAGTTTGGCAGATACGCAGTATTTT. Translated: CASSSLADTQYF.